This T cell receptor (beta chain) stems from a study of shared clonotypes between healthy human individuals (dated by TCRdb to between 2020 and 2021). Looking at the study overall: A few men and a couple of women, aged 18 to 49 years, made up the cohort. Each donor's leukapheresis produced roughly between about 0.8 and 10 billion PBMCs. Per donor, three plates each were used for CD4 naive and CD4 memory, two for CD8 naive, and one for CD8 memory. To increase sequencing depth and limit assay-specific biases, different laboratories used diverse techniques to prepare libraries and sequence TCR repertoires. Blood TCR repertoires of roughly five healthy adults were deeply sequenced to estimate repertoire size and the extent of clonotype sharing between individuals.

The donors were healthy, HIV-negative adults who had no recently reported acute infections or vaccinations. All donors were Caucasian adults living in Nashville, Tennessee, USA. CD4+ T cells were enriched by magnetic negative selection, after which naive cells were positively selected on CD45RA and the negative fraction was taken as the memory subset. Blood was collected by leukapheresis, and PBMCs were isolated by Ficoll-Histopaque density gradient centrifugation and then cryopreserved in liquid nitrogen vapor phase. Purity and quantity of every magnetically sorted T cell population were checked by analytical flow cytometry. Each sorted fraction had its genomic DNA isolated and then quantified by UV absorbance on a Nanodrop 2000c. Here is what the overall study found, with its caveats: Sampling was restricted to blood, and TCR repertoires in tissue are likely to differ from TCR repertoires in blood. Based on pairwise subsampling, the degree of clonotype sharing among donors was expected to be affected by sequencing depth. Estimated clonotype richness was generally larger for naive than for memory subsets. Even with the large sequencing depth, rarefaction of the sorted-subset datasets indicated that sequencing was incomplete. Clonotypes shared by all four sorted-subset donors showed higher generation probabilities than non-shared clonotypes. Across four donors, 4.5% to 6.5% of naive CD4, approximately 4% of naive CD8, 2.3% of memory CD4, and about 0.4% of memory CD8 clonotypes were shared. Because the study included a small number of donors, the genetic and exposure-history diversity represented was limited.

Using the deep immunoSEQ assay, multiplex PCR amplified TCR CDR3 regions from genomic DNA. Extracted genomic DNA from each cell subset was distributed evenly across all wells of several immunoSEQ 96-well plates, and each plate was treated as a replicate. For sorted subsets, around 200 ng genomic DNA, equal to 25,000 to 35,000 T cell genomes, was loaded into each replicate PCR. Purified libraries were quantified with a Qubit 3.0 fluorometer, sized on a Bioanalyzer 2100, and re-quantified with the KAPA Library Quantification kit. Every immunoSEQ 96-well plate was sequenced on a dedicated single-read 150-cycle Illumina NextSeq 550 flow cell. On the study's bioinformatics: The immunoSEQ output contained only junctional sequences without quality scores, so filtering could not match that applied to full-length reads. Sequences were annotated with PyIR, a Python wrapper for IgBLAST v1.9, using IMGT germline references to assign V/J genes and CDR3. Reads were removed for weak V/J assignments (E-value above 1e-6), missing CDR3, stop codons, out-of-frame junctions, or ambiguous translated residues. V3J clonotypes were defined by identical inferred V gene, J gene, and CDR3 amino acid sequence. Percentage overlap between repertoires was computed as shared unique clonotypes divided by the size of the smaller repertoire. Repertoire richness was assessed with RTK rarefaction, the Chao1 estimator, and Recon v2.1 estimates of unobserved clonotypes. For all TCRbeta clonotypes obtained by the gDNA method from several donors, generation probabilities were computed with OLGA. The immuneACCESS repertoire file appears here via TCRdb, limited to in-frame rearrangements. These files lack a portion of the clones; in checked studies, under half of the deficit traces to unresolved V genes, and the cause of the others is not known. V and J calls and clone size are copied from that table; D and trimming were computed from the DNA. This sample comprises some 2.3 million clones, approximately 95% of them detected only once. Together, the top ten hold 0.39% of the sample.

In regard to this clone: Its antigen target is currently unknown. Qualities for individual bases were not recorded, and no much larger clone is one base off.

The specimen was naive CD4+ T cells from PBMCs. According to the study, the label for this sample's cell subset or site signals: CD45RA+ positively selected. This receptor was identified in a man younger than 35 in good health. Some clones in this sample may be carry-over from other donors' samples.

The CDR3: CASSSGVVVGETQYF. The base sequence is TGCGCCAGCAGCTCTGGCGTGGTTGTTGGAGAGACCCAGTACTTC. This chain is built from TRBV4-1 and TRBJ2-5; confidence is insufficient to name the D gene. Its CDR3 holds 15 amino acids, cysteine through phenylalanine. Of the read, only the CDR3 DNA is kept; its 45 bases are in frame from base 1. The V end loses 5 bases and the J end loses 4 bases, and a stretch of 17 bases separates them. For CDR1 and CDR2, the germline V gene lists MGHRA and YSYEKL.